The 32 T cell receptor beta chains below all came from one sample that was sequenced in a study of Ad26.COV2.S vaccination and SARS-CoV-2 variants. Treatment specified: about 20 received Ad26.COV2.S at low or high dose, single or two shots; five or six received placebo; per-sample allocation not given. It was on day 63 after the first vaccine or placebo injection that samples were taken. Produced via immunoSEQ multiplex PCR; TCRdb's table is partial and in-frame only. The sample has 400,000 to 450,000 clones, 80% to 95% seen once; the top ten hold roughly an eighth. Sample: peripheral blood, taken in a trial of Ad26.COV2.S vaccine versus placebo. These TCRs come from a person between 18 and 65 years old who received the Ad26.COV2.S COVID-19 vaccine or a placebo.

The rearrangement uses TRBV27 and TRBJ2-1, with 11 bases lining up with TRBD2. This CDR3 spans 16 amino acids. Trimming took 3 bases from V and 4 from J; bases not matched to a gene: 5. The germline CDR1 and CDR2 sequences are MNHEY and SMNVEV (reference sequence). CDR3 DNA sequence: TGTGCCAGCAGTTTGGATCCTAGCGGGAGGTACAATGAGCAGTTCTTC. Its translation is CASSLDPSGRYNEQFF.

This chain uses TRBV29-1 with TRBJ2-1; D might be TRBD1 or TRBD2, each matching 5 bases. Germline V gene sequence: CDR1 SQVTM, CDR2 ANQGSEA. Trimming took 4 bases from V and 6 from J, leaving 19 bases between them. The CDR3 loop spans 15 amino acids. The CDR3, as DNA: TGCAGCGTTGTTAATTTGCCGGGACCGAGCAATGAGCAGTTCTTC. Its protein is CSVVNLPGPSNEQFF.

The J gene is TRBJ1-4, the V gene TRBV13; 12 nucleotides match TRBD1. J gave up 7 bases and V 4 bases, and 13 bases lay outside the gene matches. From germline, CDR1 is PRHDT and CDR2 FYEKMQ (reference sequence). The CDR3 contains 18 residues. The DNA of the CDR3 is TGTGCCAGCAGCTCTTACCGGGACAGGGGGCGCAGGGGTGAAAAACTGTTTTTT. Translating it yields CASSSYRDRGRRGEKLFF.

This sequence joins TRBV7-2 and TRBJ2-1; D might be TRBD1 (5 bases). Germline V gene lookup returns CDR1 SGHTA and CDR2 FQGNSA. The CDR3 contains 16 residues. V gave up 1 base and J gave up 4 bases, with 14 bases separating them. CDR3 sequence: CASSLEGALRYNEQFF. The CDR3 DNA sequence: TGTGCCAGCAGCTTAGAAGGGGCCCTGAGGTACAATGAGCAGTTCTTC.

This clone has more than one count but fewer than ten. J is TRBJ2-7 and V is TRBV6-6; 9 bases match TRBD2. CDR1 and CDR2 from the germline V gene are MNHNY and SVGAGI (reference sequence). The CDR3 covers 16 residues. V lost 0 bases to trimming and J lost 3 bases; unmatched junction nucleotides: 6. The CDR3 loop is CASSYSIGGGGYEQYF. The CDR3 region has the DNA TGTGCCAGCAGTTACTCGATTGGCGGGGGGGGCTACGAGCAGTACTTC.

The chain joins TRBV7-9 to TRBJ1-2, with D possibly TRBD1 on 5 matching bases. Germline V gene lookup returns CDR1 SEHNR and CDR2 FQNEAQ (reference sequence). The germline V and J ends were trimmed by 3 bases and 4 bases, with 12 bases remaining between them. This CDR3 has 14 residues. CDR3 in amino acids: CASSFPGGGYGYTF. CDR3 coding DNA: TGTGCCAGCAGCTTCCCGGGGGGTGGCTATGGCTACACCTTC.

J is TRBJ2-1 and V is TRBV2; 7 bases agree with TRBD2. The CDR3 sequence is 14 residues long. V trimming: 2 bases; J trimming: 10 bases; junction bases outside the gene matches: 8. Germline V gene sequence: CDR1 SNHLY, CDR2 FYNNEI. The CDR3 DNA is TGTGCCAGCAGTGAAAGTGGCCAGCGGGGAGAGCAGTTCTTC. This encodes CASSESGQRGEQFF.

In its sample, this clone was seen a few times. The V gene is TRBV11-2, the J gene TRBJ1-3; D not certain. The CDR3 covers 14 residues. Germline V gene lookup returns CDR1 SGHAT and CDR2 FQNNGV. Trimming removed 4 bases at V and 4 bases at J, with 11 bases between. Here the CDR3 reads CASSSSVGGNTIYF. DNA of the CDR3: TGTGCCAGCAGCTCTTCGGTTGGGGGAAACACCATATATTTT.

The chain employs TRBV11-3 and TRBJ2-1; TRBD2 agrees at 12 bases. The CDR3 contains 17 residues. V lost 5 bases to trimming and J lost 0 bases; unmatched junction nucleotides: 5. Germline V CDR1 and CDR2: SGHNT, YENEEA. CDR3 DNA: TGTGCCAGCAGCCTAGGACTAGCGGGAAGCTCCTACAATGAGCAGTTCTTC. Protein sequence: CASSLGLAGSSYNEQFF.

As for this clone: The same CDR3 arises from other DNA sequences in this sample as well. This sequence joins TRBV5-1 and TRBJ1-1, with D uncertain. The CDR3 runs to 14 residues. V lost 0 bases to trimming and J lost 1 base, with 7 bases between them. CDR1 is SGHRS, CDR2 YFSETQ, per germline. The CDR3 region is CASSLDSANTEAFF. The CDR3 nucleotides are TGCGCCAGCAGCTTGGACAGTGCGAACACTGAAGCTTTCTTT.

The chain has TRBV5-1 and TRBJ1-2; D might be TRBD1 (6 bases). This CDR3 has 13 residues. With 5 bases removed from V and 1 base from J, the gap between germline ends came to 9 bases. CDR1 is SGHRS, CDR2 YFSETQ, per germline. The CDR3, as DNA: TGCGCCAGCAGGGGGGACAATAACTATGGCTACACCTTC. Encoded protein: CASRGDNNYGYTF.

The chain couples TRBV13 to TRBJ1-2; maybe TRBD1 (6 bases). The V and J ends lost 5 bases and 6 bases respectively, with 16 bases between them. The CDR3 has 14 residues. Germline CDR1 and CDR2: PRHDT and FYEKMQ (reference sequence). CDR3 nucleotide sequence: TGTGCCAGCAGCCTGATAGCAGGGGTCAATGGCTACACCTTC. Encoded protein: CASSLIAGVNGYTF.

The rearrangement links TRBV4-1 to TRBJ2-7, with D possibly TRBD2 on 5 matching bases. Germline values: CDR1 MGHRA, CDR2 YSYEKL. Trimming removed 0 bases at V and 2 bases at J, with 11 bases between. This CDR3 spans 15 amino acids. CDR3 region: CASSQDDPGTYEQYF. CDR3 DNA sequence: TGCGCCAGCAGCCAAGACGATCCGGGGACCTACGAGCAGTACTTC.

This chain uses TRBV5-1 with TRBJ2-3; D is uncertain. The CDR3 sequence is 15 residues long. Germline CDR1 is SGHRS and CDR2 is YFSETQ. Trimming took 0 bases from V and 0 from J, leaving 8 bases between them. The CDR3 protein is CASSLGASSTDTQYF. As DNA, the CDR3 is TGCGCCAGCAGCTTGGGGGCATCTAGCACAGATACGCAGTATTTT.

This clone was detected only a few times. The V call is TRBV6-2 or TRBV6-3, the J call TRBJ2-2, with unresolved D. The CDR3 extends over 12 amino acids. Germline CDR1 and CDR2: MNHEY and SVGEGT. Trimming left V 2 bases short and J 8 bases short, with 6 bases between. CDR3 sequence reads: CASSYQFGELFF. The CDR3 bases are TGTGCCAGCAGTTACCAGTTTGGGGAGCTGTTTTTT.

The chain joins TRBV7-2 to TRBJ2-1; no clear D gene. Trimming shortened V by 6 bases and J by 4 bases, and 7 bases separated the two germline ends. The CDR3 is 12 residues long. The germline V gene encodes CDR1 SGHTA and CDR2 FQGNSA. CDR3 loop: CASSPRYNEQFF. The CDR3 nucleotides read TGTGCCAGCAGTCCCCGATACAATGAGCAGTTCTTC.

This chain links TRBV7-8 with TRBJ2-7; TRBD2 matches at 13 bases. Losses at the gene ends were 5 bases for V and 0 bases for J; bases not matched to a gene: 4. The CDR3 sequence is 16 residues long. Germline CDR1 and CDR2: SGHVS and FQNEAQ. CDR3 region: CASSPWTSGSSYEQYF. The CDR3, as DNA: TGTGCCAGCAGCCCCTGGACTAGCGGGAGCTCCTACGAGCAGTACTTC. Combining the CDR3 with reference TRBV7-8 and TRBJ2-7 gives the whole variable domain GAGVSQSPRYKVAKRGQDVALRCDPISGHVSLFWYQQALGQGPEFLTYFQNEAQLDKSGLPSDRFFAERPEGSVSTLKIQRTQQEDSAVYLCASSPWTSGSSYEQYFGPGTRLTVT.

As regards this clone: In the same sample, other DNA sequences code for this CDR3. The rearrangement links TRBV29-1 to TRBJ2-7, with TRBD1 matching over 9 bases. The CDR3 consists of 12 residues. J was trimmed by 4 bases and V by 7 bases; bases with no gene match: 5. Germline V lookup: CDR1 SQVTM, CDR2 ANQGSEA. The CDR3 DNA sequence: TGCAGCGCCGGGACAGGGTCTTACGAGCAGTACTTC. This codes for CSAGTGSYEQYF.

V and J are TRBV4-2 and TRBJ1-3; D gene uncertain. This CDR3 has 16 amino acids. The V end lost 4 bases, the J end lost 4 bases, and 17 bases lay between the germline ends. The germline V gene encodes CDR1 LGHNA and CDR2 YNFKEQ. CDR3 sequence reads: CASSRVGPNNGNTIYF. CDR3 DNA: TGTGCCAGCAGCCGGGTCGGACCCAACAACGGAAACACCATATATTTT.

The V and J genes are TRBV19 and TRBJ1-2; D ambiguous. V was shortened by 7 bases and J by 4 bases, with 7 bases between the two germline ends. This CDR3 has 11 residues. Germline CDR1 and CDR2: LNHDA and SQIVND (reference sequence). The CDR3 spells CASTVGYGYTF. DNA of the CDR3: TGTGCCAGTACGGTCGGCTATGGCTACACCTTC.

This chain links TRBV9 with TRBJ1-3; no definite D call. Germline CDR1 SGDLS, CDR2 YYNGEE. The V end lost 1 base, the J end lost 0 bases, and 8 bases lay between the germline ends. The CDR3 spans 15 residues. CDR3 in amino acids: CASSVSRGSGNTIYF. Written as DNA, the CDR3 is TGTGCCAGCAGCGTATCAAGAGGCTCTGGAAACACCATATATTTT.

The gene calls are TRBV6-6 and TRBJ1-2; maybe TRBD1 (6 bases). The CDR3 contains 13 residues. CDR1 MNHNY and CDR2 SVGAGI come from the germline V gene (reference sequence). With 7 bases removed from V and 4 bases from J, the gap between germline ends came to 13 bases. The CDR3 coding sequence is TGTGCCAGCAAGCAAGGGGGGATCTATGGCTACACCTTC. Protein product: CASKQGGIYGYTF.

V is TRBV7-9 and J is TRBJ1-2; maybe TRBD1 (6 bases). The CDR3 runs 14 residues. V was shortened by 1 base and J by 5 bases, with 11 bases between the two germline ends. Germline CDR1 reads SEHNR; CDR2 reads FQNEAQ (reference sequence). The CDR3 spells CASSLVGGTYGYTF. In nucleotides, the CDR3 is TGTGCCAGCAGCTTAGTGGGGGGCACGTATGGCTACACCTTC.

In its sample, this clone was seen a few times. The genes are TRBV3-1 (or the pseudogene TRBV3-2) and TRBJ2-1, with D unclear. V was pared by 1 base and J by 2 bases, with 9 bases between. Germline-derived CDR1 and CDR2 are LGHDT and YNNKEL (reference sequence). The CDR3 has 15 amino acids. The CDR3 DNA is TGTGCCAGCAGCCAAGGGACCGGACCCTACAATGAGCAGTTCTTC. Its translation is CASSQGTGPYNEQFF.

This clone showed up just once. In DNA form, the CDR3 reads TGTGCCAGCAGCTTGGGGGAGGGGATCTACGAGCAGTACTTC. This translates into CASSLGEGIYEQYF. The chain uses TRBV5-5 and TRBJ2-7, with 7 bases identical to TRBD2. Germline-derived CDR1 and CDR2 are SGHKS and YYEKEE (reference sequence). The CDR3 length is 14 residues. J lost 3 bases, V lost 0 bases, and 3 bases had no gene match.

The DNA of the CDR3 is TGTGCCAGCAGTTCCCTAGGGGGCCAAGACGAGCAGTACTTC. This gives the protein CASSSLGGQDEQYF. The rearrangement uses TRBV27 and TRBJ2-7; 7 positions agree with TRBD1. The CDR3 extends over 14 amino acids. Trimming cost V 4 bases and J 5 bases; bases outside gene matches: 8. Germline values: CDR1 MNHEY, CDR2 SMNVEV (reference sequence).

This chain joins TRBV10-1 and TRBJ2-3; tentatively, D is TRBD2 (5 bases). From germline, CDR1 is WNHNN and CDR2 SYGVQD (reference sequence). V lost 3 bases, J lost 2 bases, and 12 bases lay in between. The CDR3 has 15 amino acids. The CDR3 spells CASSEMAGYTDTQYF. CDR3 coding DNA: TGCGCCAGCAGTGAAATGGCGGGCTACACAGATACGCAGTATTTT.

CDR3 region: CASSPELAGYNEQFF. Here the CDR3 DNA reads TGTGCCAGCAGCCCCGAACTAGCGGGGTACAATGAGCAGTTCTTC. The genes are TRBV7-3 and TRBJ2-1; the match to TRBD2 covers 10 bases. CDR3 size: 15 residues. CDR1 and CDR2 (germline): SGHTA, FQGTGA. V shed 5 bases, J shed 4 bases, and the junction held 5 bases outside the gene matches.

The chain combines TRBV21-1 with TRBJ1-4. TRBV21-1 constitutes a pseudogene. CDR3 length: 16 amino acids. This CDR3 reads CASSIVVRRINEKLFF. Here the CDR3 DNA reads TGTGCCAGCAGCATTGTTGTCAGGCGGATTAATGAAAAACTGTTTTTT.

The chain links TRBV28 to TRBJ1-1; 9 bases are a match to TRBD1. The length of the CDR3 is 15 residues. The V gene end was trimmed by 7 bases and the J gene end by 1 base; junction bases not matched to a gene: 7. Germline CDR1 reads MDHEN; CDR2 reads SYDVKM. The CDR3 loop reads CASTRTGAGNTEAFF. In DNA, the CDR3 is TGTGCCAGCACCCGGACAGGGGCAGGGAACACTGAAGCTTTCTTT.

As DNA, the CDR3 is TGTGCCAGCAGCGTAGTGGCGGGAGGGGGAGGGAATGAGCAGTTCTTC. As protein: CASSVVAGGGGNEQFF. V usage is TRBV9 and J usage is TRBJ2-1; 9 bases match TRBD2. The CDR3 has 16 amino acids. Germline CDR1 and CDR2: SGDLS and YYNGEE. Trimming removed 0 bases from V and 7 bases from J; junction bases left unmatched: 8.

The genes are TRBV7-3 and TRBJ2-1; TRBD1 aligns across 7 bases. In germline, CDR1 is SGHTA, CDR2 FQGTGA. Unmatched junction bases numbered 6, after V lost 5 bases and J lost 2 bases. This CDR3 contains 15 residues. The CDR3 sequence: CASSPRDSTYNEQFF. The DNA of the CDR3 is TGTGCCAGCAGCCCACGGGACAGTACCTACAATGAGCAGTTCTTC.